The 5 T cell receptor beta chains given below trace back to one sample, sequenced in a study of T cells after somatic rescue of genetic block (dated by TCRdb to 2020 to 2021). To prepare the library, the immunoSEQ multiplex PCR assay was applied. This is the immuneACCESS table as TCRdb keeps it, with only in-frame sequences that have V and J called. A part of the clones is gone; compared with another copy, unresolved V genes explain less than half, and the rest is unexplained. The sample table holds 100,000 to 120,000 clones, of which 85% to 95% were seen once. Of the sample, approximately 1.3% is held by the ten largest clones. The material sequenced was peripheral blood mononuclear cells (PBMCs). The source of these receptors is a woman aged 18-30 years.

V and J are TRBV7-9 and TRBJ1-1; D is undetermined. The CDR3 has 12 residues. With 5 bases removed from V and 1 base from J, the gap between germline ends came to 5 bases. Germline V lookup: CDR1 SEHNR, CDR2 FQNEAQ (reference sequence). CDR3 residues: CASSVRNTEAFF. The CDR3 DNA reads TGTGCCAGCAGCGTTAGGAACACTGAAGCTTTCTTT.

A single count supports this clone. This chain connects TRBV5-1 to TRBJ2-6, with unresolved D. Trimming stripped 0 bases from V and 1 base from J, with 8 bases between. This CDR3 is built from 16 residues. Germline-derived CDR1 and CDR2 are SGHRS and YFSETQ. This CDR3 is CASSLVSSSGANVLTF. The CDR3 DNA reads TGCGCCAGCAGCTTGGTCAGTAGTTCTGGGGCCAACGTCCTGACTTTC. The complete variable domain, with remaining parts taken from reference TRBV5-1 and TRBJ2-6, reads KAGVTQTPRYLIKTRGQQVTLSCSPISGHRSVSWYQQTPGQGLQFLFEYFSETQRNKGNFPGRFSGRQFSNSRSEMNVSTLELGDSALYLCASSLVSSSGANVLTFGAGSRLTVL.

The V call is TRBV27, the J call TRBJ2-1; D possibly corresponds to TRBD1 (5 bases). Germline V CDR1 and CDR2: MNHEY, SMNVEV (reference sequence). The CDR3 contains 14 residues. Trimming pared 8 bases from V and 0 bases from J, leaving 11 bases between. CDR3: CASGALSSYNEQFF. The CDR3 DNA is TGTGCCAGCGGGGCCCTTAGCTCCTACAATGAGCAGTTCTTC.

This rearrangement joins TRBV19 to TRBJ2-5, with TRBD2 matching over 7 bases. The CDR3 is 15 amino acids. Per the germline V gene, CDR1 is LNHDA and CDR2 is SQIVND (reference sequence). Unmatched junction bases numbered 9, after V lost 5 bases and J lost 3 bases. The DNA for the CDR3 is TGTGCCAGTAGTGTGGTAGCGGGCCTTGAAGAGACCCAGTACTTC. Amino acid sequence: CASSVVAGLEETQYF.

The J gene is TRBJ1-1, the V gene TRBV5-4, with TRBD1 matching 12 bases. Germline trimming cut 2 bases from V and 5 bases from J; bases unmatched to any gene: 4. Germline lookup yields CDR1 SGHNT and CDR2 YYREEE (reference sequence). There are 15 residues in the CDR3. The CDR3 protein is CASSLGTGGGTEAFF. CDR3 nucleotide sequence: TGTGCCAGCAGCTTAGGGACAGGGGGCGGTACTGAAGCTTTCTTT.